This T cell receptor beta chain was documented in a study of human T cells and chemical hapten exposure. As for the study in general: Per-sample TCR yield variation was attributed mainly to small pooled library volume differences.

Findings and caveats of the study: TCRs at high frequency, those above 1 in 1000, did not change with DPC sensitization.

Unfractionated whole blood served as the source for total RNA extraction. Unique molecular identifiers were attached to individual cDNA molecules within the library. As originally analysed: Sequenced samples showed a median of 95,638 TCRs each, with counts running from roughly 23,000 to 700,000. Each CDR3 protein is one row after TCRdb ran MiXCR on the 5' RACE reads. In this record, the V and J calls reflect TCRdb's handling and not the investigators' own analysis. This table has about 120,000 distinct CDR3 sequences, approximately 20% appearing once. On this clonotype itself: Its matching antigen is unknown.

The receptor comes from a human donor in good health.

For the CDR3, the DNA is TGTGCCAGCACCAAACCAAGGGGACGCAATCAGCCCCAGCATTTT. Protein: CASTKPRGRNQPQHF. The rearrangement links TRBV28 to TRBJ1-5, with a weak D call TRBD1 (5 bases). The CDR3 contains 15 residues. The V gene lost 7 bases and the J gene lost 2 bases, with 15 bases spanning the gap. Germline V CDR1 and CDR2: MDHEN, SYDVKM.